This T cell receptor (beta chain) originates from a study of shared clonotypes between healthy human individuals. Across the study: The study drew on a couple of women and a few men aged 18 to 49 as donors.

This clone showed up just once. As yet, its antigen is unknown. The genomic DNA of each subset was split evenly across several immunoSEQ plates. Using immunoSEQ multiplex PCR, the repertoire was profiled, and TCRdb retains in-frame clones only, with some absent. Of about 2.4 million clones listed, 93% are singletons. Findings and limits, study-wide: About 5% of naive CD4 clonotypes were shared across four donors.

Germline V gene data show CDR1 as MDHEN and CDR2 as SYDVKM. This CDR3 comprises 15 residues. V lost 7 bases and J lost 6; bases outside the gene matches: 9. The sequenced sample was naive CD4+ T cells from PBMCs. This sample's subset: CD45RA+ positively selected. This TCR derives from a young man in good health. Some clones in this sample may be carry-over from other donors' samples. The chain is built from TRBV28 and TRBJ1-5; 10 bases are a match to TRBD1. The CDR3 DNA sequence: TGTGCCAGCACTTCCCGGGACAGGGGAACTCAGCCCCAGCATTTT. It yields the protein CASTSRDRGTQPQHF. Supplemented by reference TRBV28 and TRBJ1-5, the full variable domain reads DVKVTQSSRYLVKRTGEKVFLECVQDMDHENMFWYRQDPGLGLRLIYFSYDVKMKEKGDIPEGYSVSREKKERFSLILESASTNQTSMYLCASTSRDRGTQPQHFGDGTRLSIL.